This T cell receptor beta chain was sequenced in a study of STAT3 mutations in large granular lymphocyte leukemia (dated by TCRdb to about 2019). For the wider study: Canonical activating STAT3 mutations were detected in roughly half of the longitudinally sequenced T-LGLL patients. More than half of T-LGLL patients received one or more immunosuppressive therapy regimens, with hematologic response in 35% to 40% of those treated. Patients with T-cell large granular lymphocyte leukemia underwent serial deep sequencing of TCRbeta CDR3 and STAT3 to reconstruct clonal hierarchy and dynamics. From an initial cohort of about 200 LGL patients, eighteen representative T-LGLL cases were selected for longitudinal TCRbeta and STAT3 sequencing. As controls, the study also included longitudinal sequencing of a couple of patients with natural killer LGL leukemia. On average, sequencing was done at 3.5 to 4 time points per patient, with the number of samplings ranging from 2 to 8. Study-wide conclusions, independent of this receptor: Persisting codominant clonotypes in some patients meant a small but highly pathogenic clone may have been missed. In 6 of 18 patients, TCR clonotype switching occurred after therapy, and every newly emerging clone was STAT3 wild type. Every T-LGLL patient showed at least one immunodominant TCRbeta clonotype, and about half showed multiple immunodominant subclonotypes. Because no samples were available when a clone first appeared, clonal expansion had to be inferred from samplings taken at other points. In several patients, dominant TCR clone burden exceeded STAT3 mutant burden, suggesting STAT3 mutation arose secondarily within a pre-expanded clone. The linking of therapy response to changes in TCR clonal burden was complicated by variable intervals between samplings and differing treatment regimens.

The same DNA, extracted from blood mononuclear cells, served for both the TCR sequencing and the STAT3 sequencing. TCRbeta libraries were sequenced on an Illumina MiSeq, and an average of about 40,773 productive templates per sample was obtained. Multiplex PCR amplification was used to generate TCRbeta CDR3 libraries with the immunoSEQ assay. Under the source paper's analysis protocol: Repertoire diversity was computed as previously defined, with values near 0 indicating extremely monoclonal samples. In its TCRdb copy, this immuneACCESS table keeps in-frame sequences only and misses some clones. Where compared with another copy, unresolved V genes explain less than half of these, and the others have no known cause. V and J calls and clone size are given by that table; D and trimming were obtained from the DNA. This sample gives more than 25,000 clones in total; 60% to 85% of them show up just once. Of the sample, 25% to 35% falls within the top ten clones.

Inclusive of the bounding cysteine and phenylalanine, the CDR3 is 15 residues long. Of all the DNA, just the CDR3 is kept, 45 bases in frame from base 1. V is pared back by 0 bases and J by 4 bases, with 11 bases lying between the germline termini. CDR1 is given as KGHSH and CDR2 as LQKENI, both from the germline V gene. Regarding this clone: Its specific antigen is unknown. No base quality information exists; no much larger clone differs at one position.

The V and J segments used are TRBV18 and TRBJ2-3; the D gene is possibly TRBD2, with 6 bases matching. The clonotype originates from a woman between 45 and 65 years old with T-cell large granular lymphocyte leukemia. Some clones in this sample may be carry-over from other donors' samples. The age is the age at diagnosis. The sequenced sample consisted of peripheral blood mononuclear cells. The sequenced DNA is TGTGCCAGCTCACCACCAGGGGAGCGGGCAGATACGCAGTATTTT. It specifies CASSPPGERADTQYF.